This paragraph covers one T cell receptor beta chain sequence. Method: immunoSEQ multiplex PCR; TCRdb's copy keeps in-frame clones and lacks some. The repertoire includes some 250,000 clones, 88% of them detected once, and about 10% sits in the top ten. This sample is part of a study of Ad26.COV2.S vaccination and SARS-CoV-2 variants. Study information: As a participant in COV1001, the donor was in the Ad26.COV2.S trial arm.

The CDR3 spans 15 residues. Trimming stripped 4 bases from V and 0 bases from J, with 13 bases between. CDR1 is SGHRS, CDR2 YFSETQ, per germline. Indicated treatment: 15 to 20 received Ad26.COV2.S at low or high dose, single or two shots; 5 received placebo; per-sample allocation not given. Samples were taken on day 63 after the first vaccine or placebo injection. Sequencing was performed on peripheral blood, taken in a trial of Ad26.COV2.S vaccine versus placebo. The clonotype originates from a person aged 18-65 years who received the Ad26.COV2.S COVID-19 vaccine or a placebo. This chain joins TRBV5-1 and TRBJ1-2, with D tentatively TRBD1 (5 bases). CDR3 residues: CASSLGGRTNYGYTF. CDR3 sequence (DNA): TGCGCCAGCAGCCTTGGGGGACGTACTAACTATGGCTACACCTTC. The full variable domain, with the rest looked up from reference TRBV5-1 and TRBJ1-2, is KAGVTQTPRYLIKTRGQQVTLSCSPISGHRSVSWYQQTPGQGLQFLFEYFSETQRNKGNFPGRFSGRQFSNSRSEMNVSTLELGDSALYLCASSLGGRTNYGYTFGSGTRLTVV.